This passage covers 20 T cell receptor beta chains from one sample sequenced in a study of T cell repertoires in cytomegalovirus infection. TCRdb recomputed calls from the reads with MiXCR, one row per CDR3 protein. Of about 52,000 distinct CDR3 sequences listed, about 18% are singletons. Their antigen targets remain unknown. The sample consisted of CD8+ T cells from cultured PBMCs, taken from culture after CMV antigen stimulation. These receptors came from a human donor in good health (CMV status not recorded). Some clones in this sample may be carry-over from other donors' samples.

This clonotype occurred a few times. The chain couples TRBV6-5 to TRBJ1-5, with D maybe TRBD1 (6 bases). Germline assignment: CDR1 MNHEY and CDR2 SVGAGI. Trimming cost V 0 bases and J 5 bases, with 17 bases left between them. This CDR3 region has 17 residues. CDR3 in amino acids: CASSYSIGQGNDQPQHF. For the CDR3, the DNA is TGTGCCAGCAGTTACTCGATCGGGCAGGGGAATGATCAGCCCCAGCATTTT.

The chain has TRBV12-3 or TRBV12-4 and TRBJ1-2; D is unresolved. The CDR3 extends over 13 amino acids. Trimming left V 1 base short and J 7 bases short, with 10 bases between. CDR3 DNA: TGTGCCAGCAGTTTAGGAGTTGTTCGTGGCTACACCTTC. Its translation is CASSLGVVRGYTF.

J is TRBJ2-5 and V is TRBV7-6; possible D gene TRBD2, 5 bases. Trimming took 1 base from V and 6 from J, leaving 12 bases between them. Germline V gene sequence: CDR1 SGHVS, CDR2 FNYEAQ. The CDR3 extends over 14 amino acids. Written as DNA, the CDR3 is TGTGCCAGCAGCTTAGGGAGGCCGGGTAAGACCCAGTACTTC. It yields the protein CASSLGRPGKTQYF.

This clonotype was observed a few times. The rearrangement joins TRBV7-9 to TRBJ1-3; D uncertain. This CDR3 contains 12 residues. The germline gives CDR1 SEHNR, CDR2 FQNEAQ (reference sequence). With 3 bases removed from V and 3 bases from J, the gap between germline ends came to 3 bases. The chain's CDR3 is CASSFLGNTIYF. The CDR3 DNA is TGTGCCAGCAGCTTTCTTGGAAACACCATATATTTT.

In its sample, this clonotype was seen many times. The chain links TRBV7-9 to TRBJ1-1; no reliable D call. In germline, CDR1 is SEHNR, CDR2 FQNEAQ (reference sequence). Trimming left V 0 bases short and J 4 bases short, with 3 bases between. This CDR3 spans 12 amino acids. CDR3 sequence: CASSLAGTEAFF. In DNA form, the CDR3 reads TGTGCCAGCAGCTTAGCCGGCACTGAAGCTTTCTTT.

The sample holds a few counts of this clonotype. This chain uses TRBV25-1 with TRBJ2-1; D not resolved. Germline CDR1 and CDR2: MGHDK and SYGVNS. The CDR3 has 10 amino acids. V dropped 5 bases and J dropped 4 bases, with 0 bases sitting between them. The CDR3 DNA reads TGTGCCAGCAGTTACAATGAGCAGTTCTTC. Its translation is CASSYNEQFF.

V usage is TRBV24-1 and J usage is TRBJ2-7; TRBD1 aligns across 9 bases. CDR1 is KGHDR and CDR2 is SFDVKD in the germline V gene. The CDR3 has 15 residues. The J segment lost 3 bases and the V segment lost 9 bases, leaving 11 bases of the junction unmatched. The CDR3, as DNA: TGTGCCACCTGCTACCGGGACAGGGCCCTCTACGAGCAGTACTTC. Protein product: CATCYRDRALYEQYF.

In DNA, the CDR3 is TGTGCCAGCAGCTTAGGGCCCGGACAGGGGGCAGCAGATACGCAGTATTTT. Its protein is CASSLGPGQGAADTQYF. The J gene is TRBJ2-3, the V gene TRBV7-8; TRBD1 aligns across 11 bases. The CDR3 extends over 17 amino acids. With V trimmed by 1 base and J by 4 bases, 7 bases remained unmatched. Per the germline V gene, CDR1 is SGHVS and CDR2 is FQNEAQ.

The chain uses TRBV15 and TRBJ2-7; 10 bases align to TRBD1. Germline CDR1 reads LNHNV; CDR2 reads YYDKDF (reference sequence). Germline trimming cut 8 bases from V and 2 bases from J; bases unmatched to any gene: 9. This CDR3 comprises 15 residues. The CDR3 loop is CATEPGTGVTYEQYF. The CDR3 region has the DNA TGTGCCACCGAACCCGGGACAGGGGTTACCTACGAGCAGTACTTC.

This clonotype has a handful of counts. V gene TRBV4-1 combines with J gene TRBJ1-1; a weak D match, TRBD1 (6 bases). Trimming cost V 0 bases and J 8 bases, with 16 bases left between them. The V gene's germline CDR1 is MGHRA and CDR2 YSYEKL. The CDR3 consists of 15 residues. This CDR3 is CASSQESGRGIEAFF. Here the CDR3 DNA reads TGCGCCAGCAGCCAAGAGTCGGGGAGGGGGATAGAAGCTTTCTTT.

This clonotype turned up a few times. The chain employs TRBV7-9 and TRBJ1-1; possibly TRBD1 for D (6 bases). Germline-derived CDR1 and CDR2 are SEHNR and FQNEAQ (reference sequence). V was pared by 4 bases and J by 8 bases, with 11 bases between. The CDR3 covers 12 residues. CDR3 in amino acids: CASSSDSSEAFF. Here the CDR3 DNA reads TGTGCCAGCAGCTCGGACAGCTCCGAAGCTTTCTTT.

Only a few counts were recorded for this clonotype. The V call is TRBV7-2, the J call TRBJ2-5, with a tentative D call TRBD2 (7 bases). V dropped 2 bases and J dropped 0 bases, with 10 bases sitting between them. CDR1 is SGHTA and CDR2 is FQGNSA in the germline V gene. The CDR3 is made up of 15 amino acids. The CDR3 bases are TGTGCCAGCAGCTTAAGGGGGGGCAACCAAGAGACCCAGTACTTC. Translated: CASSLRGGNQETQYF.

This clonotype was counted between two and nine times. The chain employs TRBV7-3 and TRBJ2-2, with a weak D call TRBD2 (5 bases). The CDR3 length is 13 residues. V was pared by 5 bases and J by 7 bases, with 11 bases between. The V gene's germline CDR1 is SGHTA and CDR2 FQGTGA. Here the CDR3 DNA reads TGTGCCAGCAGCCCCGGACTTCTCGGGGAGCTGTTTTTT. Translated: CASSPGLLGELFF.

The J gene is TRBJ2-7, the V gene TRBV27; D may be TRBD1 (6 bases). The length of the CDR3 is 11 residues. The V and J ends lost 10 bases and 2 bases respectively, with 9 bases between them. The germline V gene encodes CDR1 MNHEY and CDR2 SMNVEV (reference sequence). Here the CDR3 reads CATRDTYEQYF. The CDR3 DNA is TGTGCCACCCGGGACACCTACGAGCAGTACTTC.

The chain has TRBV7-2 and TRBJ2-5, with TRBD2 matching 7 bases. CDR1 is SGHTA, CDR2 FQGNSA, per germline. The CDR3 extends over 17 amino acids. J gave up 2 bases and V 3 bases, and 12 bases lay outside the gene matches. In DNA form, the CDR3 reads TGTGCCAGCAGCTTTTGGTGGCTAGCGGCCCTACAAGAGACCCAGTACTTC. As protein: CASSFWWLAALQETQYF.

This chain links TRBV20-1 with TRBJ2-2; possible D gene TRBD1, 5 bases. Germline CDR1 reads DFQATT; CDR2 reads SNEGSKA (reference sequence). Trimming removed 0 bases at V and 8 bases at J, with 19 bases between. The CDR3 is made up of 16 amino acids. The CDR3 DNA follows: TGCAGTGCTAGAGACGTGGGGCAAAGTGGAGTGGGGGAGCTGTTTTTT. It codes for CSARDVGQSGVGELFF.

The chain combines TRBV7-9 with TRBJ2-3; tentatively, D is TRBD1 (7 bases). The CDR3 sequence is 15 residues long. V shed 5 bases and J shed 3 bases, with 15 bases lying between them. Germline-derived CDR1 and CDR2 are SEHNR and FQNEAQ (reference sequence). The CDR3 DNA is TGTGCCAGCAGCCAACCAGGGGGGCGTACAGATACGCAGTATTTT. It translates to CASSQPGGRTDTQYF.

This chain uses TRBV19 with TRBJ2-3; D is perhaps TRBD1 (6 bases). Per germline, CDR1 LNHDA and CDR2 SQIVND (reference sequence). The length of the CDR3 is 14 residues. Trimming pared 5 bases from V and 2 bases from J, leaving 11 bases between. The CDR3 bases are TGTGCCAGTAGTCTCGGACAGTACACAGATACGCAGTATTTT. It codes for CASSLGQYTDTQYF.

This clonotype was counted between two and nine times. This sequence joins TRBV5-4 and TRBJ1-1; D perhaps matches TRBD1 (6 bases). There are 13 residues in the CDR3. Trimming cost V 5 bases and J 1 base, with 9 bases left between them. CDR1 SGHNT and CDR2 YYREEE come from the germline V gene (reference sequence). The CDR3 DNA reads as TGTGCCAGCAGGGGGGCCAAGAACACTGAAGCTTTCTTT. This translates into CASRGAKNTEAFF.

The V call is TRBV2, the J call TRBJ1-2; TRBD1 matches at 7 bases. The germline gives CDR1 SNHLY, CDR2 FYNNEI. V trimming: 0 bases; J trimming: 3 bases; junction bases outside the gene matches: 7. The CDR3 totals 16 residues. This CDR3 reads CASSEAPRGRYYGYTF. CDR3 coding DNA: TGTGCCAGCAGTGAAGCGCCCAGGGGGAGATACTATGGCTACACCTTC.